This T cell receptor (beta chain) was observed in a study of blood T cell repertoires in COVID-19. Study-wide context: T cells, B-cell-depleted T cells, or PBMCs provided the cDNA or gDNA that served as material.

After removal of 6 bases from V and 4 bases from J, the junction contained 7 bases not matched to a gene. Germline V gene data show CDR1 as MNHEY and CDR2 as SMNVEV (reference sequence). This CDR3 comprises 15 residues. Those enrolled, adults aged roughly 18 to 95 years, came from 25 or so US areas. Cohorts were assigned according to the clinical history that participants reported. Per the study methods: Amplified reference gene primers provided the basis for estimating nucleated cell counts. TCRdb's table, derived via immunoSEQ multiplex PCR, lists solely in-frame clones and lacks some. The V and J calls and clone size come from that table; D and trimming were worked out from the DNA. The sample holds 120,000 to 150,000 clones, around nine tenths seen once.

J is TRBJ2-2 and V is TRBV27, with 8 bases matching TRBD1. This receptor was taken from a woman under 40 with acute COVID-19. Sequencing was performed on PBMCs or T cells enriched from blood (not recorded which). The CDR3 nucleotides read TGTGCCAGCAGCCCCCAGGGGGCGGGCACCGGGGAGCTGTTTTTT. This codes for CASSPQGAGTGELFF.